The entry below gives a single TCR beta chain sequence along with its context. What it binds is not known. The data stem from a study of CD8 T cells in Susac syndrome. Study information: Patients with Susac syndrome were therapy-naive, treated with corticosteroids, or treated with intravenous immunoglobulin alone when blood was collected. Whole-study results and caveats: The study's TCR sequencing and HLA analysis covered a relatively small number of individuals, and the study acknowledged this.

With random hexamers, reverse transcription was performed on about 0.45 to 1 ug of RNA. Amplification of TCR beta CDR3 across 54 Vbeta and 13 Jbeta was performed with immunoSEQ multiplex PCR. Each CDR3 protein is one row after TCRdb ran MiXCR on the immunoSEQ multiplex PCR reads. The table includes 100,000 to 110,000 distinct CDR3 sequences, 95% detected once. This CDR3 spans 13 amino acids. After removal of 5 bases from V and 8 bases from J, the junction contained 2 bases not matched to a gene. Sequencing input: CD8+ T cells from PBMCs. This chain uses TRBV12-3 or TRBV12-4 with TRBJ2-3, with 12 bases identical to TRBD1. The clonotype was recovered from a human donor with Susac syndrome. CDR3 residues: CASSGTGGGTQYF. The DNA of the CDR3 is TGTGCCAGCAGTGGGACAGGGGGCGGTACGCAGTATTTT.